Below are 17 T cell receptor beta chains sequenced from a single sample in a study of T cells after yellow fever vaccination. TCRdb recomputed calls from the 5' RACE reads with MiXCR, one row per CDR3 protein. Of a few hundred thousand distinct CDR3 sequences in the sample, 17% were seen once. The sample here was PBMCs, taken around 5 days after the first yellow fever vaccination. Every receptor here comes from a man aged 18 to 35 who received the YFV17D yellow fever vaccine.

This clonotype occurred a few times. The chain joins TRBV6-5 to TRBJ2-7, with 7 positions matching TRBD1. The V segment lost 0 bases and the J segment 0 bases; nucleotides outside the gene matches: 8. The V gene's germline CDR1 is MNHEY and CDR2 SVGAGI. CDR3 size: 17 residues. CDR3 DNA: TGTGCCAGCAGTTACTCAAGACAGGGTATACCCTCCTACGAGCAGTACTTC. This gives the protein CASSYSRQGIPSYEQYF.

A few counts support this clonotype. The J gene is TRBJ2-7, the V gene TRBV7-6; possibly TRBD1 for D (6 bases). V dropped 1 base and J dropped 2 bases, with 12 bases sitting between them. Germline V CDR1 and CDR2: SGHVS, FNYEAQ. This CDR3 has 15 amino acids. The CDR3 region is CASSLGPGATYEQYF. CDR3 bases: TGTGCCAGCAGCTTAGGTCCAGGGGCCACCTACGAGCAGTACTTC.

The chain carries TRBV4-3 and TRBJ2-5; D gene ambiguous. Germline assignment: CDR1 LGHNA and CDR2 YSLEER. This CDR3 comprises 15 residues. The V and J ends lost 1 base and 5 bases respectively, with 14 bases between them. CDR3 in DNA: TGCGCCAGCAGCCAAGTCAACTCCCCCGGGGAGACCCAGTACTTC. Translated, it gives CASSQVNSPGETQYF.

The table lists this clonotype with a few counts. CDR3 DNA sequence: TGTGCCAGCAGCGTAGGGGAGGGGACTAGCGAGGCCGGGGAGCTGTTTTTT. This sequence encodes CASSVGEGTSEAGELFF. V is TRBV9 and J is TRBJ2-2, with 10 bases that match TRBD2. This CDR3 has 17 amino acids. In germline, CDR1 is SGDLS, CDR2 YYNGEE. The V segment lost 0 bases and the J segment 6 bases; nucleotides outside the gene matches: 8. Complete variable domain (other parts from reference TRBV9 and TRBJ2-2): DSGVTQTPKHLITATGQRVTLRCSPRSGDLSVYWYQQSLDQGLQFLIQYYNGEERAKGNILERFSAQQFPDLHSELNLSSLELGDSALYFCASSVGEGTSEAGELFFGEGSRLTVL.

The chain carries TRBV7-8 and TRBJ1-5; D gene ambiguous. The CDR3 extends over 14 amino acids. Germline CDR1 and CDR2: SGHVS and FQNEAQ. Trimming removed 5 bases at V and 1 base at J, with 9 bases between. CDR3: CASSARWSNQPQHF. The DNA of the CDR3 is TGTGCCAGCAGCGCACGGTGGAGCAATCAGCCCCAGCATTTT.

The gene calls are TRBV5-6 and TRBJ2-7; D is ambiguous. The CDR3 sequence is 14 residues long. CDR1 and CDR2 (germline): SGHDT, YYEEEE. Deletions cut 1 base from V and 9 bases from J, with 17 bases between. The CDR3 sequence is CASSLNFKGLGQYF. The CDR3 coding sequence is TGTGCCAGCAGCTTGAACTTCAAGGGCCTGGGGCAGTACTTC.

This chain uses TRBV5-1 with TRBJ2-1, with unresolved D. V lost 0 bases, J lost 15 bases, and 16 bases lay in between. The length of the CDR3 is 13 residues. The germline gives CDR1 SGHRS, CDR2 YFSETQ. The CDR3, as DNA: TGCGCCAGCAGCTTGGCCAGTGCCACCGTCGGGTTCTTC. It specifies CASSLASATVGFF.

The chain combines TRBV24-1 with TRBJ2-1; D ambiguous. V gave up 1 base and J gave up 6 bases, with 12 bases separating them. The CDR3 spans 15 residues. CDR1 and CDR2 (germline): KGHDR, SFDVKD. The CDR3 loop reads CATSDLPALPNEQFF. The CDR3 bases are TGTGCCACCAGTGATTTACCGGCCCTCCCCAATGAGCAGTTCTTC.

This clonotype came up a few times. The chain has TRBV24-1 and TRBJ2-1; D is perhaps TRBD2 (6 bases). Trimming stripped 5 bases from V and 8 bases from J, with 12 bases between. This CDR3 is built from 13 residues. The germline gives CDR1 KGHDR, CDR2 SFDVKD. The CDR3 reads CATSGWGGDEQFF. CDR3 in DNA: TGTGCCACCAGTGGCTGGGGCGGGGATGAGCAGTTCTTC.

The chain is built from TRBV12-3 or TRBV12-4 and TRBJ2-5; 8 bases agree with TRBD1. CDR3 size: 15 residues. The trim removed 4 bases at V and 5 bases at J, leaving 9 bases unmatched. The CDR3 region has the DNA TGTGCCAGCAGTTCGATCCAGGGGGCCGGTGAGACCCAGTACTTC. As protein: CASSSIQGAGETQYF.

This clonotype appeared a few times. The V and J genes are TRBV7-9 and TRBJ1-2; D unresolved. The ends were cut back, 1 base at V and 5 bases at J, with 11 bases in the middle. The CDR3 length is 14 residues. The V gene's germline CDR1 is SEHNR and CDR2 FQNEAQ (reference sequence). This CDR3 is CASSLGVTVYGYTF. The CDR3 nucleotides read TGTGCCAGCAGCTTAGGGGTCACAGTTTATGGCTACACCTTC. Full variable domain (missing parts from reference TRBV7-9 and TRBJ1-2): DTGVSQNPRHKITKRGQNVTFRCDPISEHNRLYWYRQTLGQGPEFLTYFQNEAQLEKSRLLSDRFSAERPKGSFSTLEIQRTEQGDSAMYLCASSLGVTVYGYTFGSGTRLTVV.

This clonotype occurred a few times. V and J are TRBV5-1 and TRBJ2-6; no clear D gene. The CDR3 contains 16 residues. V gave up 1 base and J gave up 0 bases, with 8 bases separating them. Germline V gene data show CDR1 as SGHRS and CDR2 as YFSETQ. The CDR3: CASSLSDSSGANVLTF. The CDR3 DNA reads as TGCGCCAGCAGCTTGTCCGACTCCTCTGGGGCCAACGTCCTGACTTTC.

This clonotype was found a few times. The chain has TRBV2 and TRBJ2-3; D uncertain. In germline, CDR1 is SNHLY, CDR2 FYNNEI. Trimming took 1 base from V and 5 from J, leaving 4 bases between them. The CDR3 totals 12 residues. CDR3 sequence reads: CASSEVKDTQYF. CDR3 sequence (DNA): TGTGCCAGCAGTGAAGTCAAAGATACGCAGTATTTT.

This clonotype was seen a few times. The rearrangement uses TRBV7-6 and TRBJ2-5, with 8 bases lining up with TRBD1. The CDR3 sequence is 13 residues long. V shed 5 bases and J 4 bases; nucleotides not matched to a gene: 3. Germline V gene data show CDR1 as SGHVS and CDR2 as FNYEAQ. CDR3 DNA: TGTGCCAGCAGCCGGACAGGGATAGAGACCCAGTACTTC. Its protein product is CASSRTGIETQYF.

This clonotype was counted only a few times. V usage is TRBV7-2 and J usage is TRBJ2-1, with a weak D call TRBD1 (5 bases). This CDR3 spans 13 amino acids. In germline, CDR1 is SGHTA, CDR2 FQGNSA. Trimming pared 5 bases from V and 8 bases from J, leaving 13 bases between. The CDR3 DNA sequence: TGTGCCAGCAGCGGGCAGGGTATCCATGAGCAGTTCTTC. Its protein product is CASSGQGIHEQFF. The entire variable domain, with the rest obtained from reference TRBV7-2 and TRBJ2-1, is as follows: GAGVSQSPSNKVTEKGKDVELRCDPISGHTALYWYRQSLGQGLEFLIYFQGNSAPDKSGLPSDRFSAERTGGSVSTLTIQRTQQEDSAVYLCASSGQGIHEQFFGPGTRLTVL.

This clonotype was detected ten times or more. The chain is built from TRBV4-1 and TRBJ2-3, with D tentatively TRBD1 (5 bases). V gave up 4 bases and J gave up 1 base, with 15 bases separating them. The germline V gene encodes CDR1 MGHRA and CDR2 YSYEKL. The CDR3 sequence is 16 residues long. CDR3 DNA: TGCGCCAGCAGCCTTCACAGGTTGTCTGGCACAGATACGCAGTATTTT. This sequence encodes CASSLHRLSGTDTQYF.

This clonotype showed up just a few times. This chain links TRBV29-1 with TRBJ1-2, with D possibly being TRBD1 (5 bases). This CDR3 is 15 amino acids long. Trimming took 1 base from V and 3 from J, leaving 15 bases between them. Germline CDR1 and CDR2: SQVTM and ANQGSEA. The chain's CDR3 is CSVEGGTTVYYGYTF. The DNA for the CDR3 is TGCAGCGTTGAAGGGGGCACCACCGTCTACTATGGCTACACCTTC.